The 27 T cell receptor beta chains below come from one sample, sequenced in a study of tumor-infiltrating lymphocytes in primary liver carcinoma. Taking roughly 20-32 mg of unsorted bulk tissue, the authors co-extracted RNA and DNA. A primer matching the constant region was used to make TCR beta cDNA from approximately 520 ng of total RNA. Libraries covering TCR beta were generated through three nested multiplex PCR rounds (using a slightly modified ARM-PCR). Use of TRBV1-TRBV30 forward primers with a C-beta reverse primer characterized the first two PCR rounds, which lasted about 10 cycles each. TCRdb re-analysed the multiplex PCR reads in MiXCR, keeping a single row per CDR3 protein. The repertoire has approximately 99,000 distinct CDR3 sequences, more than 60% of them found once; the top ten carry 7.5% to 10%. The sample was liver tumor tissue from sampling region 5. Subset given: tumor region T5, tumor centre. These receptors originate from a woman aged 55-69 years with primary liver carcinoma and hepatitis B virus infection.

This clonotype was seen repeatedly, ten times or more. The rearrangement uses TRBV12-3 or TRBV12-4 and TRBJ2-7; D gene uncertain. Trimming left V 4 bases short and J 5 bases short, with 9 bases between. The CDR3 is 12 amino acids. The CDR3, as DNA: TGTGCCAGCAGTTCAAGGGTCCACGAGCAGTACTTC. Translation gives CASSSRVHEQYF.

Comment on this clonotype: The junction departs from germline at one end; a sequencing error may be responsible. The chain links TRBV11-3 to TRBJ2-1, with D perhaps matching TRBD1 or TRBD2 (5 bases each). The CDR3 runs to 13 residues. Germline assignment: CDR1 SGHNT and CDR2 YENEEA. The CDR3 DNA sequence: TGTGCCAGCAGTGCCCGGGGCTGCAATGAACAGTTCTTC. Its protein product is CASSARGCNEQFF.

About this clonotype: The missing conserved phenylalanine or tryptophan at the end of this CDR3 makes a read error likely. The V gene is TRBV11-2, the J gene TRBJ1-3; D is perhaps TRBD1 (5 bases). V lost 4 bases to trimming and J lost 0 bases, with 22 bases between them. Germline values: CDR1 SGHAT, CDR2 FQNNGV. The CDR3 covers 19 residues. Written as DNA, the CDR3 is TGTGCCAGCAGCTCGCGCCCGGACATGGGAGCGTACTCTGGAAACACCATATATTCT. This encodes CASSSRPDMGAYSGNTIYS.

There are a few counts of this clonotype. The final CDR3 position lacks the conserved phenylalanine or tryptophan, pointing to a likely read error. The gene calls are TRBV6-5 and TRBJ2-3; 9 bases line up with TRBD2. This CDR3 region has 14 residues. Germline CDR1 and CDR2: MNHEY and SVGAGI. The CDR3 region has the DNA TGTGTCACTGGAGCTAGCGGGGCCACAGATACGCAGTATCTT. Translated: CVTGASGATDTQYL.

The chain carries TRBV29-1 and TRBJ1-4; D gene unclear. CDR1 is SQVTM and CDR2 is ANQGSEA in the germline V gene. The CDR3 is 14 amino acids. Trimming took off 5 bases at V and 0 bases at J, with 10 bases between the two ends. This CDR3 reads CSVIGPATNEKLFF. The DNA of the CDR3 is TGCAGCGTTATAGGCCCCGCAACTAATGAAAAACTGTTTTTT.

This chain uses TRBV12-3 or TRBV12-4 with TRBJ2-1; 11 nucleotides line up with TRBD2. This CDR3 has 17 amino acids. The trim removed 5 bases at V and 2 bases at J, leaving 8 bases unmatched. The CDR3, as DNA: TGTGCCAGCAGTCCCATCGGTAGCGGGAGGGCCTACAATGAGCAGTTCTTC. Translation gives CASSPIGSGRAYNEQFF.

In the case of this clonotype: A much larger clone sits a single nucleotide away, making a read error possible. The chain recombines TRBV7-9 with TRBJ1-2; 9 positions match TRBD1. There are 15 residues in the CDR3. CDR1 is SEHNR and CDR2 is FQNEAQ in the germline V gene (reference sequence). The CDR3 sequence is CASSSGTGTNHGYTF. The CDR3 DNA follows: TGTGCCAGCAGCTCCGGGACAGGGACTAACCATGGCTACACCTTC. The full variable domain, rest sourced from reference TRBV7-9 and TRBJ1-2, is DTGVSQNPRHKITKRGQNVTFRCDPISEHNRLYWYRQTLGQGPEFLTYFQNEAQLEKSRLLSDRFSAERPKGSFSTLEIQRTEQGDSAMYLCASSSGTGTNHGYTFGSGTRLTVV.

Note on this clonotype: At one boundary the junction diverges from the germline segment, which might be a read error. The chain joins TRBV10-3 to TRBJ2-3; D remains ambiguous. There are 14 residues in the CDR3. Germline V gene sequence: CDR1 ENHRY, CDR2 SYGVKD. The CDR3 DNA reads as TGCGCCATTTCGGAGTGGGCGAACACAGATACGCAGTATTTT. Translating it yields CAISEWANTDTQYF.

Note on this clonotype: A much larger clonotype is one base distant, so this may be a read error. J is TRBJ2-5 and V is TRBV28; TRBD2 agrees at 7 bases. This CDR3 region has 15 residues. Germline CDR1 MDHEN, CDR2 SYDVKM. The CDR3 protein is CASSKFAGAQETQCF. The CDR3 DNA sequence: TGTGCCAGCAGCAAATTCGCGGGAGCACAAGAGACCCAGTGCTTC.

On this clonotype itself: The junction does not match germline at one end; this may be a read error. This chain joins TRBV12-3 or TRBV12-4 and TRBJ1-1; the D is unclear. The CDR3 is 12 amino acids. CDR3 in amino acids: CVSSLGNTEAFF. CDR3 DNA: TGTGTCAGCAGTTTAGGGAACACTGAGGCTTTCTTT.

This chain links TRBV18 with TRBJ2-5; D unresolved. The germline CDR1 and CDR2 sequences are KGHSH and LQKENI. V was trimmed by 0 bases and J by 1 base, leaving 9 bases between them. The CDR3 contains 15 residues. The CDR3 loop is CASSPPPRPQETQYF. CDR3 sequence (DNA): TGTGCCAGCTCACCACCTCCTAGACCCCAAGAGACCCAGTACTTC.

Turning to this clonotype: The junction and the germline gene differ at one end; a read error may be behind it. The V and J genes are TRBV7-9 and TRBJ2-7; unclear D gene. This CDR3 spans 13 amino acids. Germline-derived CDR1 and CDR2 are SEHNR and FQNEAQ (reference sequence). The CDR3 nucleotides read TGTACCAGCAGCCGACTTACCCCCTACGAGCAGCACTTC. Its translation: CTSSRLTPYEQHF.

Ten or more counts support this clonotype. The chain combines TRBV6-1 with TRBJ2-2; 7 nucleotides align to TRBD2. This CDR3 is 13 amino acids long. Germline V gene lookup returns CDR1 MNHNS and CDR2 SASEGT. Trimming took 7 bases from V and 5 from J; bases not matched to a gene: 4. CDR3 sequence reads: CASKGTKTGELFF. CDR3 coding DNA: TGTGCCAGCAAGGGGACTAAAACCGGGGAGCTGTTTTTT.

DNA of the CDR3: TGTGCCAGCGGCACCGGACTACCCACAGACACTCAGTATTTT. Encoded protein: CASGTGLPTDTQYF. The chain joins TRBV11-2 to TRBJ2-3, with D possibly TRBD2 on 6 matching bases. V lost 8 bases and J 12 bases, leaving 24 bases between the germline ends. The length of the CDR3 is 14 residues. Germline loops: CDR1 SGHAT, CDR2 FQNNGV.

To note about this clonotype: A read error may produce the germline difference seen at one junction end. The chain recombines TRBV11-2 with TRBJ2-3; possible D gene TRBD1, 6 bases. Germline V gene sequence: CDR1 SGHAT, CDR2 FQNNGV. The CDR3 is 16 amino acids. CDR3 loop: CTSSPLGGRGTGTQYF. Here the CDR3 DNA reads TGTACCAGCAGCCCTCTCGGCGGCAGGGGCACAGGTACCCAGTATTTT.

This clonotype was observed at least ten times. The genes are TRBV10-3 and TRBJ2-1, with a weak D call TRBD1 (6 bases). The CDR3 runs to 14 residues. Trimming took 6 bases from V and 0 from J, leaving 9 bases between them. The germline V gene has CDR1 ENHRY and CDR2 SYGVKD. CDR3 sequence reads: CAIRDRSSYNEQFF. CDR3 in DNA: TGTGCCATCAGAGACAGGAGCTCCTACAATGAGCAGTTCTTC.

Comments on this clonotype: Mismatch with germline at one junction end may stem from a read error. The chain links TRBV11-2 to TRBJ1-1; D is perhaps TRBD1 (5 bases). The CDR3 length is 14 residues. Germline V gene sequence: CDR1 SGHAT, CDR2 FQNNGV. CDR3 sequence: CASSHTGPNIEAFF. The CDR3 bases are TGTGCCAGCAGCCATACAGGCCCGAACATTGAAGCTTTCTTT. The full variable domain, completed using reference TRBV11-2 and TRBJ1-1, is EAGVAQSPRYKIIEKRQSVAFWCNPISGHATLYWYQQILGQGPKLLIQFQNNGVVDDSQLPKDRFSAERLKGVDSTLKIQPAKLEDSAVYLCASSHTGPNIEAFFGQGTRLTVV.

This clonotype showed up just a few times. The junction shows a germline mismatch at one end, possibly a read error. V usage is TRBV11-1 and J usage is TRBJ2-1, with 8 bases that match TRBD2. The CDR3 length is 15 residues. Germline loops: CDR1 SGHAT, CDR2 FQDESV (reference sequence). CDR3 amino acids: CASTGPHIAGNELFF. CDR3 coding DNA: TGTGCCAGCACAGGCCCCCATATAGCGGGAAATGAGCTGTTCTTC. Supplemented by reference TRBV11-1 and TRBJ2-1, the full variable domain reads EAEVAQSPRYKITEKSQAVAFWCDPISGHATLYWYRQILGQGPELLVQFQDESVVDDSQLPKDRFSAERLKGVDSTLKIQPAELGDSAMYLCASTGPHIAGNELFFGPGTRLTVL.

Of note for this clonotype: Possible read error: a much larger clone is one base away. The J gene is TRBJ2-3, the V gene TRBV4-1; 8 bases map to TRBD2. This CDR3 is built from 18 residues. CDR1 is MGHRA and CDR2 is YSYEKL in the germline V gene. V shed 3 bases and J 4 bases; nucleotides not matched to a gene: 15. DNA of the CDR3: TGCGCCAGCAGCCATGAAACCGGGACTAGGAGAGTCGCAGATACGCAGTATTTT. Its translation is CASSHETGTRRVADTQYF.

The genes are TRBV18 and TRBJ2-1; possible D gene TRBD2, 5 bases. The germline V and J ends were trimmed by 0 bases and 1 base, with 10 bases remaining between them. CDR3 length equals 16 residues. Germline assignment: CDR1 KGHSH and CDR2 LQKENI. The CDR3 loop reads CASSPPGSGSYNEQFF. Here the CDR3 DNA reads TGTGCCAGCTCACCACCGGGCAGCGGTTCCTACAATGAGCAGTTCTTC. The full variable domain, rest sourced from reference TRBV18 and TRBJ2-1, is NAGVMQNPRHLVRRRGQEARLRCSPMKGHSHVYWYRQLPEEGLKFMVYLQKENIIDESGMPKERFSAEFPKEGPSILRIQQVVRGDSAAYFCASSPPGSGSYNEQFFGPGTRLTVL.

With respect to this clonotype: At one boundary the junction diverges from the germline segment, which might be a read error. This sequence joins TRBV7-3 and TRBJ2-1; 7 bases line up with TRBD2. The germline gives CDR1 SGHTA, CDR2 FQGTGA. The CDR3 spans 16 residues. In nucleotides, the CDR3 is TGTGCCAGCAGCCGAGCCGGGACTATCGGGAGCAATGAGCAATTCTTC. Translated: CASSRAGTIGSNEQFF.

On this clonotype: Given the absence of the conserved phenylalanine or tryptophan at the CDR3 end, a read error is likely. It is unclear where the CDR3 begins or ends on the DNA, so no DNA is shown, and the CDR3 is as TCRdb lists it. V gene TRBV6-5 combines with J gene TRBJ2-1; the table assigns TRBD1, which was not confirmed against the DNA. Per the germline V gene, CDR1 is MNHEY and CDR2 is SVGAGI. Including both end residues, the CDR3 is 15 amino acids long. CDR3 protein: CASSPGHRNYNEQSS.

To note about this clonotype: A read error may produce the germline difference seen at one junction end. This chain uses TRBV29-1 with TRBJ2-5; 11 positions match TRBD2. This CDR3 contains 13 residues. CDR1 and CDR2 (germline): SQVTM, ANQGSEA. The CDR3, as DNA: TGCAGTCATAGCGGGAGGGCCGAGGAGATCCAGTATTTC. Protein product: CSHSGRAEEIQYF.

A note on this clonotype: A much larger clone sits a single nucleotide away, making a read error possible. The J gene is TRBJ1-2, the V gene TRBV28; 8 bases align to TRBD1. The CDR3 totals 14 residues. Germline values: CDR1 MDHEN, CDR2 SYDVKM. J gave up 1 base and V 11 bases, and 9 bases lay outside the gene matches. The CDR3 reads CAGAGGQNNYGYTF. In DNA form, the CDR3 reads TGTGCCGGAGCAGGGGGCCAAAATAACTATGGCTACACCTTC.

This clonotype was recorded a few times. The chain has TRBV11-2 and TRBJ2-7; D is perhaps TRBD2 (5 bases). The CDR3 runs 12 residues. Germline CDR1 SGHAT, CDR2 FQNNGV. The CDR3 spells CVSSDPLYEQYF. As DNA, the CDR3 is TGTGTCAGTAGCGACCCCCTATACGAGCAGTACTTC.

Worth noting for this clonotype: An end of the junction does not agree with germline; a read error may underlie this. CDR3: CDSSFSTYRGGAFF. For the CDR3, the DNA is TGTGACAGCAGCTTTAGCACTTACAGGGGGGGAGCTTTCTTT. The chain joins TRBV11-2 to TRBJ1-1; TRBD1 aligns across 8 bases. The CDR3 spans 14 residues. From germline, CDR1 is SGHAT and CDR2 FQNNGV.

This clonotype was observed a few times. Given a much more abundant clone one base away, this may be a read error. Since no conserved phenylalanine or tryptophan closes the CDR3, a read error is the likely cause. The chain links TRBV12-3 or TRBV12-4 to TRBJ1-6; D is unresolved. This CDR3 is 13 amino acids long. Trimming removed 1 base at V and 8 bases at J, with 6 bases between. The CDR3 DNA follows: TGTGCCAGCAGTTTAGTTTGGGATTCACCCCTCCACTAT. Protein product: CASSLVWDSPLHY.